This T cell receptor beta chain was identified during a study of blood T cells in healthy people across ages. General study results and limits: When one million T cells were used, diversity estimates were thought to be underestimates. Measured against age, TCR beta diversity per million T cells decreased in a roughly linear manner.

This clonotype turned up a few times. The antigen is unknown. Germline loops: CDR1 SGHVS, CDR2 FQNEAQ. This CDR3 is 13 amino acids long. V was clipped by 4 bases and J by 5 bases, with 10 bases between them. A J-beta primer mix and a sample-barcoded 5' primer were used in a second PCR of roughly 7 to 12 cycles. Tags on each cDNA molecule came from a template-switch adaptor with 12 random nucleotides. In TCRdb, the 5' RACE reads were re-called with MiXCR into one record per CDR3 protein. The profile shows about 2 million distinct CDR3 sequences, around 48% of them singletons. The sequencing sample was made of blood. The receptor comes from a woman in her thirties or forties in good health. V usage is TRBV7-8 and J usage is TRBJ2-3, with D perhaps TRBD2 (6 bases). The CDR3 sequence is CASSWFSGDTQYF. For the CDR3, the DNA is TGTGCCAGCAGCTGGTTTAGCGGAGATACGCAGTATTTT.